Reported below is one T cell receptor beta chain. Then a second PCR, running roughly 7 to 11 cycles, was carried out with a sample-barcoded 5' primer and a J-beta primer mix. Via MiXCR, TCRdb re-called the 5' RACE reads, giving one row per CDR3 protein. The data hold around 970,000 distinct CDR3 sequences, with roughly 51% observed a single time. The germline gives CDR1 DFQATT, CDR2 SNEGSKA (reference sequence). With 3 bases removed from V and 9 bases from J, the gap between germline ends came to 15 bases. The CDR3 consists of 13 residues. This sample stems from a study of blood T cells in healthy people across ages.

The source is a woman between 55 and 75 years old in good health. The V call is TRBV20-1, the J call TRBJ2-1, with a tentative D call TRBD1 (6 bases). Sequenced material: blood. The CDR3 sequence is CSAREQGRGEQFF. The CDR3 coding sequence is TGCAGTGCTAGGGAACAGGGAAGGGGTGAGCAGTTCTTC.